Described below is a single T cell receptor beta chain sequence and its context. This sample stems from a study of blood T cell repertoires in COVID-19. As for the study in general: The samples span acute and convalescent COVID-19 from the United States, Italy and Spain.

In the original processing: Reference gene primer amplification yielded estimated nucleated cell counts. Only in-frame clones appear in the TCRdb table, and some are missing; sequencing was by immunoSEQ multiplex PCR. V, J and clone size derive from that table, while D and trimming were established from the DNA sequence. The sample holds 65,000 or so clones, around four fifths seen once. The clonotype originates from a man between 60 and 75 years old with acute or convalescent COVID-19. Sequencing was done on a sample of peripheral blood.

The CDR3 nucleotides are TGCGCCAGCAGCTTGCTGCAGGGAGGCGAAAAACTGTTTTTT. As protein: CASSLLQGGEKLFF. The chain links TRBV5-1 to TRBJ1-4, with a possible D match to TRBD1 (5 bases). V lost 1 base, J lost 8 bases, and 12 bases lay in between. The CDR3 has 14 amino acids. Germline CDR1 SGHRS, CDR2 YFSETQ.